The 2 T cell receptor beta chains below were found in one sample sequenced in a study of cytomegalovirus exposure and HLA in healthy donors. The PCR employed 60 Vbeta primers together with 13 Jbeta primers. The protocol was immunoSEQ multiplex PCR, while the TCRdb copy is restricted to in-frame clones and leaves out a portion. Here the sample spans 55,000 to 65,000 clones, 80% being singletons. Sequenced material: PBMCs. The receptor source for this set is a male donor in good health and CMV-seronegative.

The chain links TRBV29-1 to TRBJ2-7; 11 nucleotides match TRBD1. There are 15 residues in the CDR3. Germline lookup yields CDR1 SQVTM and CDR2 ANQGSEA. After removal of 1 base from V and 0 bases from J, the junction contained 2 bases not matched to a gene. CDR3 in amino acids: CSVEGGQGASYEQYF. CDR3 bases: TGCAGCGTTGAAGGAGGACAGGGGGCCTCCTACGAGCAGTACTTC.

V usage is TRBV5-1 and J usage is TRBJ1-6; possible D gene TRBD1, 6 bases. Germline-derived CDR1 and CDR2 are SGHRS and YFSETQ. The V gene lost 4 bases and the J gene lost 7 bases, with 12 bases spanning the gap. There are 14 residues in the CDR3. CDR3 sequence reads: CASSQQGTNSPLHF. The CDR3 nucleotides read TGCGCCAGCAGCCAACAGGGAACCAATTCACCCCTCCACTTT.